The T cell receptor (beta chain) described here comes from a study of tumor-infiltrating lymphocytes in localized non-small cell lung cancer. Whole-study context: From each patient, both tumor and uninvolved lung, non-adjacent to tumor, were sampled.

Libraries were prepared by immunoSEQ multiplex PCR; TCRdb keeps only in-frame clonotypes and omits some of them. Here the sample spans several thousand clones, 70% to 85% being singletons. The sample holds a few counts of this clone. The target antigen is unknown. This CDR3 spans 14 amino acids. V was clipped by 1 base and J by 4 bases, with 11 bases between them. Germline loops: CDR1 MDHEN, CDR2 SYDVKM. Study-level points and caveats: TCR sequencing covered a subset of patients with enough tissue. Different pieces of the same tissue went to different assays, confounding technical variation with intratumor heterogeneity.

The sequenced sample consisted of uninvolved lung tissue not adjacent to the tumor. J is TRBJ2-7 and V is TRBV28; the D gene is possibly TRBD1 (5 bases). The TCR comes from a human donor with non-small cell lung cancer. The CDR3 coding sequence is TGTGCCAGCAGTTTATTTAGGACACCTTACGAGCAGTACTTC. Amino acid sequence: CASSLFRTPYEQYF.